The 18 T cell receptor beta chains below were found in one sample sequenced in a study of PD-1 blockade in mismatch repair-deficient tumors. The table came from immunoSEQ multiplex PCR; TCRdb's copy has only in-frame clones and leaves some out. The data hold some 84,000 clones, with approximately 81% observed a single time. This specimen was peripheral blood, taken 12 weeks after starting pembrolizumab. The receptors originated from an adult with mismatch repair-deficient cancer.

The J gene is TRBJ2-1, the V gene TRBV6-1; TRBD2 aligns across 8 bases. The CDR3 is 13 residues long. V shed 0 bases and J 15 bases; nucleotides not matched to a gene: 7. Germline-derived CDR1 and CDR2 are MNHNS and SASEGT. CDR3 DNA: TGTGCCAGCAGTGAAGCAGGGGGACTAGGGAGGTTCTTC. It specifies CASSEAGGLGRFF.

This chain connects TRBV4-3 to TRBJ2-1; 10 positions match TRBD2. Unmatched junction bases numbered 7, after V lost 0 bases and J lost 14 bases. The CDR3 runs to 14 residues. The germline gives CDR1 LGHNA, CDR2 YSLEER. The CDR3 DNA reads TGCGCCAGCAGCCAAGATTCTAGCGGGAGTAGAGAGTTCTTC. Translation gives CASSQDSSGSREFF.

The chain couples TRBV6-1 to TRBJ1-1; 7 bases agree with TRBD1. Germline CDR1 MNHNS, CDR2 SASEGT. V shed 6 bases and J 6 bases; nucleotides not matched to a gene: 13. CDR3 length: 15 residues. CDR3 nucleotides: TGTGCCAGCAGCTACACGACAGGGAAGTCGGCTGAAGCTTTCTTT. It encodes CASSYTTGKSAEAFF.

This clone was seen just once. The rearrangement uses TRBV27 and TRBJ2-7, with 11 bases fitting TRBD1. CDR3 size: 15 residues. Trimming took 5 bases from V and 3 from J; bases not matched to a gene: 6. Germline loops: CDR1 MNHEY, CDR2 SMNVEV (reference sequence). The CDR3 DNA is TGTGCCAGCAGTCTCCGGGACAGGGGGGTCTACGAGCAGTACTTC. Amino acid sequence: CASSLRDRGVYEQYF.

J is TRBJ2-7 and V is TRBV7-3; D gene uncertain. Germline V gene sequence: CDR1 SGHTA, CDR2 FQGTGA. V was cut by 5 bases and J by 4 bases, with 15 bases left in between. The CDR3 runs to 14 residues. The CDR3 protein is CASSPAGSWYEQYF. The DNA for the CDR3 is TGTGCCAGCAGCCCAGCTGGCAGTTGGTACGAGCAGTACTTC.

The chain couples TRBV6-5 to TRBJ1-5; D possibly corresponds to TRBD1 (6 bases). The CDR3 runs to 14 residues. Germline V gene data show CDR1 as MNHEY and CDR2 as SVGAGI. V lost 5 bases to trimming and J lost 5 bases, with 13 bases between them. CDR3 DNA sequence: TGTGCCAGCAGTAAGGGGGACGGATATCAGCCCCAGCATTTT. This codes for CASSKGDGYQPQHF.

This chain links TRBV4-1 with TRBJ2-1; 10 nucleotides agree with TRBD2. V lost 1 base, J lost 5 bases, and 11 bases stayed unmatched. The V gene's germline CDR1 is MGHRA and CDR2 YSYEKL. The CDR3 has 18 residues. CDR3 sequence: CASSQVDLGLATNNEQFF. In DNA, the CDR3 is TGCGCCAGCAGCCAAGTCGATCTGGGACTAGCGACTAACAATGAGCAGTTCTTC.

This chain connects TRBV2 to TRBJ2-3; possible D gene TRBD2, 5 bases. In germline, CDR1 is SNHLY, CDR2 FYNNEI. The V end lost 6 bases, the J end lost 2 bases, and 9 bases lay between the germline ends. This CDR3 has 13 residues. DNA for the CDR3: TGTGCCAGCAGGGTGGGAGCCACAGATACGCAGTATTTT. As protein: CASRVGATDTQYF.

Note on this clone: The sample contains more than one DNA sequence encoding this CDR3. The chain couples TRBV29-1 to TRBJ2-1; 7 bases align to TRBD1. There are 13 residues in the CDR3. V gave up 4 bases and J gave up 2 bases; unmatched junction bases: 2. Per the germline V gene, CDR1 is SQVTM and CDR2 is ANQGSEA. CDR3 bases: TGCAGCGTTGGTACAGGGGCCTACAATGAGCAGTTCTTC. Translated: CSVGTGAYNEQFF.

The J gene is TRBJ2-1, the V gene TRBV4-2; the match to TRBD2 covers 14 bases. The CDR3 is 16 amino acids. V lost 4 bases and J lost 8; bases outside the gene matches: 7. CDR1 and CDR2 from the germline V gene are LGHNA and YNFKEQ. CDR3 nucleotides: TGTGCCAGCAGCCTGACTAGCGGGAGGGCCGGGGATGAGCAGTTCTTC. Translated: CASSLTSGRAGDEQFF.

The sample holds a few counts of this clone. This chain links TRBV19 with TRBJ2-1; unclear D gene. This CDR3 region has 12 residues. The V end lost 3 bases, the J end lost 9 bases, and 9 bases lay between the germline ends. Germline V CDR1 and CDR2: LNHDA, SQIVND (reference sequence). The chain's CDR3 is CASSIQLGEQFF. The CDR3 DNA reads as TGTGCCAGTAGTATCCAATTGGGTGAGCAGTTCTTC. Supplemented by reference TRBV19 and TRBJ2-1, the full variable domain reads DGGITQSPKYLFRKEGQNVTLSCEQNLNHDAMYWYRQDPGQGLRLIYYSQIVNDFQKGDIAEGYSVSREKKESFPLTVTSAQKNPTAFYLCASSIQLGEQFFGPGTRLTVL.

The CDR3 DNA reads TGTGCCAGCAGGGGACTAGCGGGAGGGAATGAGCAGTTCTTC. It is translated as CASRGLAGGNEQFF. The V and J genes are TRBV2 and TRBJ2-1; the match to TRBD2 covers 16 bases. The CDR3 consists of 14 residues. Germline V CDR1 and CDR2: SNHLY, FYNNEI. Trimming removed 6 bases from V and 7 bases from J; junction bases left unmatched: 0. The whole variable domain, filled in from reference TRBV2 and TRBJ2-1, reads EPEVTQTPSHQVTQMGQEVILRCVPISNHLYFYWYRQILGQKVEFLVSFYNNEISEKSEIFDDQFSVERPDGSNFTLKIRSTKLEDSAMYFCASRGLAGGNEQFFGPGTRLTVL.

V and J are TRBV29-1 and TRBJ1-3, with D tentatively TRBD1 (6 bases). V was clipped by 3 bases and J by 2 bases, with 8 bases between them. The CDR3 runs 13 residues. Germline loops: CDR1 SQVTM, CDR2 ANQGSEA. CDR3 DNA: TGCAGCGTTGATGAGGGGGCTGGAAACACCATATATTTT. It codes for CSVDEGAGNTIYF. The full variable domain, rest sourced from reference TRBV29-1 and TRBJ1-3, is SAVISQKPSRDICQRGTSLTIQCQVDSQVTMMFWYRQQPGQSLTLIATANQGSEATYESGFVIDKFPISRPNLTFSTLTVSNMSPEDSSIYLCSVDEGAGNTIYFGEGSWLTVV.

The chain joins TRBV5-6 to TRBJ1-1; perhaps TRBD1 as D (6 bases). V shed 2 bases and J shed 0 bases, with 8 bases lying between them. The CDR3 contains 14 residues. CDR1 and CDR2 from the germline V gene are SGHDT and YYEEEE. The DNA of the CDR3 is TGTGCCAGCAGCTTCAGGGGAGTGAACACTGAAGCTTTCTTT. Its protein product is CASSFRGVNTEAFF. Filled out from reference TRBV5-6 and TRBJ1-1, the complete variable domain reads DAGVTQSPTHLIKTRGQQVTLRCSPKSGHDTVSWYQQALGQGPQFIFQYYEEEERQRGNFPDRFSGHQFPNYSSELNVNALLLGDSALYLCASSFRGVNTEAFFGQGTRLTVV.

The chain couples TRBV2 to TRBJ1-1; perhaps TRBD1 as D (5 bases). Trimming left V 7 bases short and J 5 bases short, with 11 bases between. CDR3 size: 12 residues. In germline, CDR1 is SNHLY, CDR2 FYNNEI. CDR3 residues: CASNKGTTEAFF. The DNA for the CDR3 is TGTGCCAGCAACAAAGGGACTACTGAAGCTTTCTTT.

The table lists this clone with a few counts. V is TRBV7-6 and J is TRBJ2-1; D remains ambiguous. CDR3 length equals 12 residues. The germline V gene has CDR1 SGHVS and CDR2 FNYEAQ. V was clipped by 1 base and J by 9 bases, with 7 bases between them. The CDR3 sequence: CASSLVASEQFF. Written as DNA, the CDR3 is TGTGCCAGCAGCTTAGTAGCAAGTGAGCAGTTCTTC. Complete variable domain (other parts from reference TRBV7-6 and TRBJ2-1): GAGVSQSPRYKVTKRGQDVALRCDPISGHVSLYWYRQALGQGPEFLTYFNYEAQQDKSGLPNDRFSAERPEGSISTLTIQRTEQRDSAMYRCASSLVASEQFFGPGTRLTVL.

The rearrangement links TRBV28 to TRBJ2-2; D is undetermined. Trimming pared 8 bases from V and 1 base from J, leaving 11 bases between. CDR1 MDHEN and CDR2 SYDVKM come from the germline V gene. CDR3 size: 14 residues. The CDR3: CASSSPGNTGELFF. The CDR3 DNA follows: TGTGCCAGCTCCTCCCCAGGGAACACCGGGGAGCTGTTTTTT.

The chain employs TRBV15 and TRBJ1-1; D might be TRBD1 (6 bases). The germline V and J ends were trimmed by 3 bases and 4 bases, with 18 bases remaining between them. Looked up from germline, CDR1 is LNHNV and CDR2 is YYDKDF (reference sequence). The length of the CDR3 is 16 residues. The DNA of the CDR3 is TGTGCCACCAGCAGCGTCCCCTGGGGGGCCGGCACTGAAGCTTTCTTT. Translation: CATSSVPWGAGTEAFF.